A single sample gave rise to the 27 T cell receptor beta chains below, sequenced in a study of shared clonotypes between healthy human individuals (dated by TCRdb to 2020 to 2021). Library preparation used the immunoSEQ multiplex PCR assay. The table was pulled from immuneACCESS by TCRdb, which kept in-frame rearrangements only. Such tables lose some clones; where checked, under half of the loss comes from unresolved V genes, and the rest has no known cause. The sample has more than 550,000 clones on record, about 90% of them singletons. 34% of the sample is in the top ten clones. The sequencing input was memory CD8+ T cells from PBMCs. This specimen's cell subset or site label, interpreted: CD45RO+ cells pooled with CCR7-negative TemRA cells. These receptor sequences come from a man aged 18 to 30 in good health. Some clones in this sample may be carry-over from other donors' samples.

This clone was seen more than once but under ten times. The J gene is TRBJ2-7, the V gene TRBV6-1, with D perhaps assigned TRBD1 or TRBD2 (5 bases each). From germline, CDR1 is MNHNS and CDR2 SASEGT. The CDR3 is 15 amino acids. V lost 1 base and J 4 bases, leaving 14 bases between the germline ends. The DNA of the CDR3 is TGTGCCAGCAGTGAAGAGCGGACAACCGGTTACGAGCAGTACTTC. This translates into CASSEERTTGYEQYF.

The chain links TRBV4-1 to TRBJ2-2, with 10 bases fitting TRBD1. The V gene end was trimmed by 0 bases and the J gene end by 1 base; junction bases not matched to a gene: 5. Germline V gene lookup returns CDR1 MGHRA and CDR2 YSYEKL. This CDR3 is 18 amino acids long. The CDR3 protein is CASSQDLTGGQNTGELFF. DNA for the CDR3: TGCGCCAGCAGCCAAGATTTGACAGGGGGCCAGAACACCGGGGAGCTGTTTTTT.

This sequence joins TRBV5-8 and TRBJ1-3; 7 bases agree with TRBD1. V trimming: 3 bases; J trimming: 2 bases; junction bases outside the gene matches: 5. Germline V gene sequence: CDR1 SGHTS, CDR2 YDEGEE. CDR3 size: 15 residues. CDR3 coding DNA: TGTGCCAGCAGCTGGTCAGGGGGTACTGGAAACACCATATATTTT. It is translated as CASSWSGGTGNTIYF.

The rearrangement links TRBV2 to TRBJ2-7; D uncertain. The germline CDR1 and CDR2 sequences are SNHLY and FYNNEI. The CDR3 extends over 13 amino acids. V lost 5 bases and J 5 bases, leaving 13 bases between the germline ends. CDR3 DNA sequence: TGTGCCAGCAGTACCCGGTTTTTTCACGAGCAGTACTTC. Translating it yields CASSTRFFHEQYF.

Regarding this clone: A far larger clone differs by one base, so this is likely a read error. The chain links TRBV7-8 to TRBJ2-7, with unresolved D. CDR1 SGHVS and CDR2 FQNEAQ come from the germline V gene. The CDR3 is 16 residues long. Here the CDR3 DNA reads TGTGCCAGCAGTCAAAAGGACGGATCCAGCTCCCACGAGCAGTACTTC. Protein sequence: CASSQKDGSSSHEQYF.

V usage is TRBV28 and J usage is TRBJ2-7, with D uncertain. CDR1 MDHEN and CDR2 SYDVKM come from the germline V gene. This CDR3 contains 13 residues. The ends were cut back, 4 bases at V and 3 bases at J, with 10 bases in the middle. The chain's CDR3 is CASSSGHYYEQYF. The CDR3 nucleotides read TGTGCCAGCAGTTCTGGGCACTACTACGAGCAGTACTTC. The whole variable domain, filled in from reference TRBV28 and TRBJ2-7, reads DVKVTQSSRYLVKRTGEKVFLECVQDMDHENMFWYRQDPGLGLRLIYFSYDVKMKEKGDIPEGYSVSREKKERFSLILESASTNQTSMYLCASSSGHYYEQYFGPGTRLTVT.

The chain carries TRBV5-4 and TRBJ2-1; TRBD2 agrees at 10 bases. V dropped 6 bases and J dropped 8; count of bases not matched to a gene: 11. The CDR3 has 15 amino acids. CDR1 and CDR2 from the germline V gene are SGHNT and YYREEE (reference sequence). CDR3 region: CASTSRASGSDEQFF. The CDR3 DNA reads TGTGCCAGCACCTCCCGGGCTAGCGGGAGCGATGAGCAGTTCTTC. Combining the CDR3 with reference TRBV5-4 and TRBJ2-1 gives the whole variable domain ETGVTQSPTHLIKTRGQQVTLRCSSQSGHNTVSWYQQALGQGPQFIFQYYREEENGRGNFPPRFSGLQFPNYSSELNVNALELDDSALYLCASTSRASGSDEQFFGPGTRLTVL.

The J gene is TRBJ2-3, the V gene TRBV4-3; no clear D gene. V shed 3 bases and J shed 0 bases, with 13 bases lying between them. From germline, CDR1 is LGHNA and CDR2 YSLEER. The CDR3 runs 16 residues. CDR3 nucleotide sequence: TGCGCCAGCAGCCATAGGGTAGCCGCTAGCACAGATACGCAGTATTTT. Translated, it gives CASSHRVAASTDTQYF.

This clone was counted only a few times. V gene TRBV5-1 combines with J gene TRBJ1-1, with D possibly being TRBD1 (5 bases). Germline V gene lookup returns CDR1 SGHRS and CDR2 YFSETQ. The CDR3 extends over 14 amino acids. V was pared by 1 base and J by 1 base, with 8 bases between. The CDR3 is CASSLWQGNTEAFF. The CDR3 DNA follows: TGCGCCAGCAGCTTGTGGCAGGGGAACACTGAAGCTTTCTTT. The entire variable domain, with the rest obtained from reference TRBV5-1 and TRBJ1-1, is as follows: KAGVTQTPRYLIKTRGQQVTLSCSPISGHRSVSWYQQTPGQGLQFLFEYFSETQRNKGNFPGRFSGRQFSNSRSEMNVSTLELGDSALYLCASSLWQGNTEAFFGQGTRLTVV.

V and J are TRBV27 and TRBJ2-1; 9 bases align to TRBD2. V shed 2 bases and J 4 bases; nucleotides not matched to a gene: 6. From germline, CDR1 is MNHEY and CDR2 SMNVEV (reference sequence). The CDR3 is made up of 16 amino acids. The CDR3 here is CASSLVGGRGYNEQFF. The CDR3 DNA sequence: TGTGCCAGCAGTTTAGTAGGCGGGAGGGGGTACAATGAGCAGTTCTTC.

This clone has only one observation. The chain recombines TRBV27 with TRBJ2-1; tentative D call: TRBD1 (6 bases). Germline V lookup: CDR1 MNHEY, CDR2 SMNVEV (reference sequence). V lost 0 bases to trimming and J lost 7 bases, with 16 bases between them. CDR3 length equals 16 residues. CDR3 amino acids: CASSLSRGSGENEQFF. DNA for the CDR3: TGTGCCAGCAGTTTATCGAGAGGGTCAGGGGAGAATGAGCAGTTCTTC.

This chain uses TRBV4-1 with TRBJ2-1, with TRBD2 matching over 7 bases. Per germline, CDR1 MGHRA and CDR2 YSYEKL. This CDR3 has 16 residues. The V and J ends lost 0 bases and 9 bases, in that order; junction bases with no gene match: 11. For the CDR3, the DNA is TGCGCCAGCAGCCAAGATGGGACGGGATGGGGGGGTGAGCAGTTCTTC. This codes for CASSQDGTGWGGEQFF.

This chain joins TRBV7-6 and TRBJ2-2; TRBD2 matches 8 bases. The CDR3 covers 14 residues. CDR1 is SGHVS and CDR2 is FNYEAQ in the germline V gene. V shed 6 bases and J 6 bases; nucleotides not matched to a gene: 6. CDR3 amino acids: CASRQEGLAGELFF. In nucleotides, the CDR3 is TGTGCCAGCAGACAAGAGGGACTAGCCGGGGAGCTGTTTTTT.

The gene calls are TRBV25-1 and TRBJ2-7; D possibly corresponds to TRBD2 (6 bases). CDR1 is MGHDK and CDR2 is SYGVNS in the germline V gene. The CDR3 has 13 amino acids. Trimming cost V 6 bases and J 4 bases, with 13 bases left between them. CDR3 nucleotide sequence: TGTGCCAGCAGCTCCCCCGGGGGTTACGAGCAGTACTTC. Protein sequence: CASSSPGGYEQYF.

This chain uses TRBV5-1 with TRBJ2-6; 9 bases are a match to TRBD1. From germline, CDR1 is SGHRS and CDR2 YFSETQ. The CDR3 length is 18 residues. The junction had 6 bases not matched to a gene; V was cut back by 2 bases and J by 0 bases. CDR3 sequence (DNA): TGCGCCAGCAGCTTAGTTGGGACAGGGTTCTCTGGGGCCAACGTCCTGACTTTC. It specifies CASSLVGTGFSGANVLTF.

The V gene is TRBV27, the J gene TRBJ2-7; the match to TRBD2 covers 9 bases. Germline-derived CDR1 and CDR2 are MNHEY and SMNVEV (reference sequence). There are 13 residues in the CDR3. The V and J ends lost 4 bases and 5 bases, in that order; junction bases with no gene match: 3. CDR3 region: CASSSSGRHEQYF. CDR3 DNA: TGTGCCAGCAGTTCCAGCGGGAGGCACGAGCAGTACTTC.

The chain employs TRBV14 and TRBJ2-1; no reliable D call. Germline assignment: CDR1 SGHDN and CDR2 FVKESK. The CDR3 covers 11 residues. V lost 8 bases, J lost 7 bases, and 9 bases lay in between. The CDR3 region is CASGFTNEQFF. The CDR3 nucleotides are TGTGCCAGCGGATTTACGAATGAGCAGTTCTTC.

As for this clone: Other DNA variants within this sample encode the same CDR3. The CDR3 spells CASSLGGYTDTQYF. The CDR3 coding sequence is TGTGCCAGCAGCTTGGGGGGGTACACAGATACGCAGTATTTT. The chain joins TRBV5-4 to TRBJ2-3, with D perhaps assigned TRBD1 or TRBD2 (5 bases each). Trimming removed 0 bases at V and 2 bases at J, with 7 bases between. The CDR3 extends over 14 amino acids. Per germline, CDR1 SGHNT and CDR2 YYREEE (reference sequence).

The J gene is TRBJ1-1, the V gene TRBV28; no reliable D call. Germline-derived CDR1 and CDR2 are MDHEN and SYDVKM. V was trimmed by 4 bases and J by 5 bases, leaving 8 bases between them. The CDR3 is 12 amino acids. This CDR3 reads CASSWGKTEAFF. The DNA for the CDR3 is TGTGCCAGCAGTTGGGGAAAGACTGAAGCTTTCTTT.

The rearrangement links TRBV9 to TRBJ2-7; D may be TRBD2 (5 bases). V lost 2 bases to trimming and J lost 4 bases, with 13 bases between them. Germline V gives CDR1 SGDLS, CDR2 YYNGEE. The CDR3 loop spans 14 amino acids. CDR3: CASSVGGSVYEQYF. DNA of the CDR3: TGTGCCAGCAGCGTCGGTGGTAGCGTTTACGAGCAGTACTTC. Drawing the rest from reference TRBV9 and TRBJ2-7, the complete variable domain is DSGVTQTPKHLITATGQRVTLRCSPRSGDLSVYWYQQSLDQGLQFLIQYYNGEERAKGNILERFSAQQFPDLHSELNLSSLELGDSALYFCASSVGGSVYEQYFGPGTRLTVT.

This clone was recorded only once. The CDR3 DNA reads TGCGCCAGCAGCCAACTTCGCGGGTTCGAGCAGTACTTC. It encodes CASSQLRGFEQYF. The chain uses TRBV4-1 and TRBJ2-7; a weak D match, TRBD2 (5 bases). The CDR3 has 13 amino acids. The germline CDR1 and CDR2 sequences are MGHRA and YSYEKL. V was cut by 2 bases and J by 6 bases, with 11 bases left in between.

The chain links TRBV6-5 to TRBJ1-3, with D possibly TRBD1 on 5 matching bases. V was pared by 4 bases and J by 7 bases, with 14 bases between. The V gene's germline CDR1 is MNHEY and CDR2 SVGAGI. The CDR3 loop spans 14 amino acids. The CDR3 here is CASSFSQGANTIYF. DNA for the CDR3: TGTGCCAGCAGTTTTTCCCAGGGTGCCAACACCATATATTTT.

The chain uses TRBV7-9 and TRBJ2-3; D gene uncertain. This CDR3 comprises 14 residues. CDR1 is SEHNR and CDR2 is FQNEAQ in the germline V gene (reference sequence). The V end was cut by 2 bases, the J end by 6 bases, with 12 bases between. The CDR3 region is CASSLILSLDTQYF. DNA of the CDR3: TGTGCCAGCAGCTTAATCCTGAGCTTGGATACGCAGTATTTT. The variable domain in full, with the rest retrieved from reference TRBV7-9 and TRBJ2-3, is DTGVSQNPRHKITKRGQNVTFRCDPISEHNRLYWYRQTLGQGPEFLTYFQNEAQLEKSRLLSDRFSAERPKGSFSTLEIQRTEQGDSAMYLCASSLILSLDTQYFGPGTRLTVL.

The chain combines TRBV4-1 with TRBJ2-1; D might be TRBD1 (5 bases). V lost 3 bases and J lost 3, with 9 bases in between. The length of the CDR3 is 14 residues. CDR1 and CDR2 (germline): MGHRA, YSYEKL. CDR3 coding DNA: TGCGCCAGCAGCCATCTTGACAGCTACAATGAGCAGTTCTTC. Amino acid sequence: CASSHLDSYNEQFF.

The chain recombines TRBV12-5 with TRBJ2-3; TRBD1 matches at 9 bases. In germline, CDR1 is LGHNT, CDR2 FRNRAP. This CDR3 is built from 15 residues. V was pared by 3 bases and J by 6 bases, with 7 bases of the junction left unmatched. CDR3 loop: CASGLRTGGIDTQYF. CDR3 DNA sequence: TGTGCTAGTGGTTTACGTACAGGGGGCATCGATACGCAGTATTTT.

Written as DNA, the CDR3 is TGTGCCAGCAGCTTTCCCGCGGGAGGAACCTCCTACGAGCAGTACTTC. Protein: CASSFPAGGTSYEQYF. The rearrangement joins TRBV7-9 to TRBJ2-7, with 8 bases matching TRBD2. V shed 3 bases and J 0 bases; nucleotides not matched to a gene: 7. The CDR3 consists of 16 residues. Germline CDR1 is SEHNR and CDR2 is FQNEAQ (reference sequence).

The J gene is TRBJ2-4, the V gene TRBV2; D ambiguous. V lost 2 bases and J 1 base, leaving 12 bases between the germline ends. The V gene's germline CDR1 is SNHLY and CDR2 FYNNEI. This CDR3 contains 16 residues. The CDR3 protein is CASSEWWVGAKNIQYF. CDR3 sequence (DNA): TGTGCCAGCAGTGAATGGTGGGTAGGGGCCAAAAACATTCAGTACTTC.